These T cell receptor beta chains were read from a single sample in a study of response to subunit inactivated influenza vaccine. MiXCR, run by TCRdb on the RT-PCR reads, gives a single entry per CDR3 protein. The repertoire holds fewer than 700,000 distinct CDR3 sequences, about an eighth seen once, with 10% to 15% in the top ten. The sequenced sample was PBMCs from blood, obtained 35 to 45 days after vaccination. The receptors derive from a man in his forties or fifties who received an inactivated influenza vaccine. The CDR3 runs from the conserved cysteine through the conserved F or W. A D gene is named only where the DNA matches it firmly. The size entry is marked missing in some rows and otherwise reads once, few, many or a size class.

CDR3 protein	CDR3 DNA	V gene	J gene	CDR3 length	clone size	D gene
CASGVGTGELFF	TGTGCAAGCGGCGTGGGCACCGGGGAGCTGTTTTTT	TRBV18	TRBJ2-2	12	few	NA
CASSPTPGTANYGYTF	TGTGCCAGCTCACCAACGCCCGGGACCGCGAACTATGGCTACACCTTC	TRBV18	TRBJ1-2	16	few	NA
CASSWGLAANNEQFF	TGTGCCAGCAGTTGGGGACTAGCGGCTAACAATGAGCAGTTCTTC	TRBV27	TRBJ2-1	15	many	TRBD2
CASSLGPEGSTNEQFF	TGTGCCAGCAGCTTAGGGCCGGAGGGCTCAACCAATGAGCAGTTCTTC	TRBV7-8	TRBJ2-1	16	few	NA
CASGRQEIAKNIQYF	TGTGCCAGCGGGAGACAGGAGATAGCCAAAAACATTCAGTACTTC	TRBV13	TRBJ2-4	15	NA	NA
CASSISAGAETQYF	TGTGCCAGTAGTATCTCGGCAGGGGCAGAGACCCAGTACTTC	TRBV19	TRBJ2-5	14	few	NA
CASSDRSGTGYGYTF	TGTGCCAGCAGTGACCGGTCCGGGACAGGCTATGGCTACACCTTC	TRBV6-1	TRBJ1-2	15	NA	TRBD1
CASREPGKEGGELFF	TGTGCCAGCAGAGAACCGGGAAAAGAAGGCGGGGAGCTGTTTTTT	TRBV21-1	TRBJ2-2	15	many	NA
CSAGPRDYSNQPQHF	TGCAGTGCTGGTCCGAGGGATTATAGCAATCAGCCCCAGCATTTT	TRBV20-1	TRBJ1-5	15	few	NA
CASSLSVVAGYGYTF	TGTGCCAGCAGTCTTTCCGTGGTGGCCGGCTATGGCTACACCTTC	TRBV6-1	TRBJ1-2	15	NA	NA
CASSPHKTGRAYNEQFF	TGTGCCAGCAGCCCTCACAAGACAGGGAGGGCCTACAATGAGCAGTTCTTC	TRBV9	TRBJ2-1	17	many	NA
CASSSPGPGTYEQYF	TGTGCCAGCAGTTCCCCGGGACCCGGAACTTACGAGCAGTACTTC	TRBV6-5	TRBJ2-7	15	few	NA
CSARDTRLAGVYEQYF	TGCAGTGCTAGAGATACCCGACTAGCGGGAGTCTACGAGCAGTACTTC	TRBV20-1	TRBJ2-7	16	few	TRBD2
CASSLVKNAYYEQYF	TGTGCCAGCAGCTTAGTGAAGAACGCGTACTACGAGCAGTACTTC	TRBV11-2	TRBJ2-7	15	NA	NA
CSARGGAGGLVEQFF	TGCAGTGCTAGAGGAGGAGCGGGAGGTTTAGTTGAGCAGTTCTTC	TRBV20-1	TRBJ2-1	15	few	TRBD2